This T cell receptor (beta chain) was recorded in a study of cytomegalovirus exposure and HLA in healthy donors. About this clone itself: What it recognizes is unknown.

Overall study findings and caveats: The study found most TCR sequences rare, yet found some public TCRs in many donors. Reports indicated that the classifier achieved high specificity and sensitivity in diagnosing cytomegalovirus status. According to a later analysis, donors in an Asian-associated ancestry cluster reportedly had fewer N-insertions than the roughly 660-donor mean.

The germline V gene encodes CDR1 SGHAT and CDR2 FQNNGV. Between the trimmed V and J ends, which lost 1 base and 6 bases, there was a span of 14 bases. The CDR3 sequence is 15 residues long. Each of the donors was a healthy bone marrow donor. The study ran its PCR with 60 Vbeta and 13 Jbeta primers. TCRdb's copy holds only in-frame clones and misses some; the assay was immunoSEQ multiplex PCR. The sample consists of 200,000 or so clones, approximately 80% of them appearing once. What was sequenced was PBMCs. The clonotype comes from a woman between 18 and 29 years old in good health and CMV-seropositive. The chain couples TRBV11-2 to TRBJ2-3; TRBD1 is a possible D gene (6 bases). The CDR3 loop is CASSLGLARGDTQYF. Written as DNA, the CDR3 is TGTGCCAGCAGCTTAGGGTTAGCGAGGGGGGATACGCAGTATTTT.